Sequencing of this T cell receptor beta chain was carried out in a study of blood T cell repertoires in COVID-19. Assay: immunoSEQ multiplex PCR; the TCRdb copy retains only in-frame clones and omits some. This sample has some 160,000 clones; about 80% occur once, and the top ten carry under 20%. The CDR3 extends over 18 amino acids. Trimming removed 1 base from V and 3 bases from J; junction bases left unmatched: 4. The germline V gene encodes CDR1 MDHEN and CDR2 SYDVKM. Grouping used clinical history reported by participants in a survey and questionnaire. The rearrangement links TRBV28 to TRBJ2-6, with TRBD1 matching over 12 bases. The TCR was taken from a woman between 65 and 79 years old in a cohort exposed to, infected with or recovered from COVID-19 (not recorded which). Sequenced material: PBMCs or T cells enriched from blood (not recorded which). This chain's CDR3 is CASSLSGQGALGANVLTF. CDR3 sequence (DNA): TGTGCCAGCAGTTTATCGGGACAGGGGGCGCTTGGGGCCAACGTCCTGACTTTC.